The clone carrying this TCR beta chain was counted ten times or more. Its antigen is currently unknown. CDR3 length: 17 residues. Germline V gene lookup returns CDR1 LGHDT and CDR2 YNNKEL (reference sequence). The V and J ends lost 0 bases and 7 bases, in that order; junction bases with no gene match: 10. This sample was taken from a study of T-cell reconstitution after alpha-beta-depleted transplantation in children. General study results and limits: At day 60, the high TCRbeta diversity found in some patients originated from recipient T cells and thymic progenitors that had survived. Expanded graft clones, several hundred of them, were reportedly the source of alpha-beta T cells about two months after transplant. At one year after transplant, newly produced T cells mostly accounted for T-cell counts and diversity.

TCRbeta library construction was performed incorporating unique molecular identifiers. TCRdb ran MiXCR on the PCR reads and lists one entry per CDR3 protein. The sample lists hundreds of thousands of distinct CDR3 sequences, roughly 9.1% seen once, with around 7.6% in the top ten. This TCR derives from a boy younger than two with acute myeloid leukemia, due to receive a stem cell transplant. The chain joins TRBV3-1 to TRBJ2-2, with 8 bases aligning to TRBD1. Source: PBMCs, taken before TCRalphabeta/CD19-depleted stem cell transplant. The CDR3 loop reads CASSQDLGTGFYGELFF. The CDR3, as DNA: TGTGCCAGCAGCCAAGACCTGGGGACAGGATTTTACGGGGAGCTGTTTTTT.